This TCR beta chain was documented in a study of cytomegalovirus exposure and HLA in healthy donors (dated by TCRdb to 2016 to 2017). Study-level background: According to an earlier analysis of a few hundred of the donors, some 170 million T cells yielded some 110 million unique TCR beta sequences and 276 Gb of sequence data. Class I and class II HLA loci were covered by the typing at four-digit resolution. Donor age, sex, ethnicity and CMV serostatus were collected together with the repertoire data. An earlier analysis of 587 of the donors used high-throughput TCR beta sequencing to judge whether each TCR beta V gene segment behaved as functional or pseudogenic. The study combined high-throughput TCR immunosequencing, statistical association of individual TCRs with disease status, and machine learning to predict cytomegalovirus infection status. The study profiled the T cell repertoires of hundreds of subjects by immunosequencing and related them to cytomegalovirus serostatus. Of the roughly 400 genotyped donors, approximately 82% fell in the genetic ancestry cluster associated with self-reported Caucasian donors. Every discovery cohort repertoire had been produced on one sequencing platform. In a later genetic analysis, genome-wide SNP genotypes for about three fifths of the 666 donors were used, and that subset was treated as a discovery cohort. A handful of DR-DQ haplotypes were handled as single units for association and clustering because linkage in the cohort was strong. Besides the first cohort of 550 to 750 subjects, a separate validation cohort made up of 90 to 150 different subjects was used. In a later analysis, previously published TCR beta repertoires from fewer than 750 donors were re-analyzed and high-resolution HLA genotyping was added so that TCR occurrence patterns could be studied. Typing coverage varied by locus: 629-630 donors for A, B, C, DRB1 and DQB1; more than 500 for DQA1; over 600 for DPA1; roughly 450 for DPB1. Among 300 to 450 genotyped donors of the cohort, an average of approximately 240,000 unique TCR beta nucleotide sequences were sequenced per donor, about a sixth of them non-productive. Rather than using new phenotypic data, the later analysis identified candidate immune exposures from TCR beta sequences and from how often those sequences occurred across donors. An early release that covered about 600 HLA-typed donors contained around 330 gigabases of sequencing data and tens of millions of unique TCR sequences. The study aimed to test whether signatures of past pathogen exposure could be identified by cataloging public T cell receptors.

The cohort consisted of approximately 690 healthy bone marrow donors. All cohort members were sampled while nominally healthy, although unrecorded immune exposures were likely present. The donor was CMV seropositive and was included in the group of around 300 seropositive cohort members. Every donor gave a peripheral blood sample, and the peripheral blood mononuclear cells from that sample were used for TCR beta sequencing. The Qiagen DNeasy Blood Extraction Kit was used to extract genomic DNA from the blood cell samples. This clone was observed a single time. Its antigen is still unknown. Base quality data are lacking; no much larger clone is found one base away. Library method: the immunoSEQ multiplex PCR assay. A mixture of 60 forward primers for TCR Vbeta segments and 13 reverse primers for TCR Jbeta segments was used in the multiplex PCR. A multiplex PCR assay on genomic DNA amplified the CDR3 region of rearranged TCR beta genes. On the Illumina HiSeq System, the amplified TCR beta libraries were sequenced as 87-base-pair reads. The published analysis was carried out like this. A later analysis counted approximately 76 million unique TCR beta chains across the 650 to 700 repertoires, and about 10 million of these chains were shared by at least two donors. A nearest-neighbor algorithm error-corrected the raw reads and collapsed the reads into unique sequences, merging closely related sequences to remove PCR and sequencing errors. V, D and J gene segments were assigned by aligning CDR3 sequences to IMGT reference sequences. For a sequence to be retained, at least a six-nucleotide match to both a V gene segment and a J gene segment was required. A rearrangement counted as productive if the CDR3 had no stop codons and remained in frame with V and J, and every other rearrangement counted as non-productive. CDR3 was defined according to IMGT convention as the region running from the second conserved V-encoded cysteine to the conserved J-encoded phenylalanine. The earlier analysis of a few hundred of the donors excluded sequences that lacked an unambiguous match to a single V gene segment. An earlier analysis of a few hundred of the donors called V segments functional above 56.7% productive rearrangements and segregating when the between-donor standard deviation exceeded 5%. A statistical classification framework was built for diagnosing cytomegalovirus status from the catalog of TCR beta chain sequences. V and J gene assignment, in a later analysis, came from comparing TCR nucleotide sequences with IMGT/GENE-DB human TR gene sequences. In a later analysis, CDR3 sequences and most-parsimonious VDJ recombination scenarios were assigned using the TCRdist pipeline. A later analysis defined each TCR beta chain by its CDR3 amino acid sequence plus V-gene family, and excluded reads lacking a unique V-gene family. As a way to deal with suspected cross-contamination and a sequencing artifact, a later analysis dropped 450 to 700 nucleotide sequences that were highly shared and had low generation probability. In a later analysis, a clonal expansion index was calculated for each public chain from normalized within-repertoire ranks of inferred template counts. A later analysis computed generation probabilities with a VDJ recombination model fitted to out-of-frame rearrangements, and checked the results against IGoR. In a later analysis, TCR-TCR, TCR-HLA and TCR-CMV co-occurrence was scored with hypergeometric tests, and a repertoire-size bias correction was applied to TCR pairs. False discovery rates were estimated in a later analysis by permuting HLA or CMV assignments 20 times. In a later analysis, co-occurring TCRs were grouped using DBSCAN, with TCRdist sequence similarity added in when clustering inside HLA-allele-positive subsets. Repertoires with fewer than 30,000 or more than 120,000 public chains, plus five repertoires with anomalous nucleotide sharing, were excluded from co-occurrence clustering. TCRdb limited this immuneACCESS table to in-frame rearrangements with V and J called. A share of clones is missing; checked studies link under half to unresolved V genes, and the rest is unexplained. The DNA gave D and trimming, while V, J and clone size come from that table. Here the sample has about 110,000 clones; about 80% occur a single time. Of the sample, around 3% falls within the top ten clones.

V trim: 11 bases; J trim: 2 bases; unmatched bases: 11. Including the terminal cysteine and phenylalanine, the CDR3 comprises 14 residues. Only the CDR3 DNA stays, 42 bases, in frame from base 1. The germline V gene provides CDR1 SNHLY and CDR2 FYNNEI. Overall study results and their limits: When HLA alleles, especially DR and DQ, strongly co-occurred, attributing TCR associations to individual alleles was difficult. HLA typing was unavailable for some donors at each locus, so association tests used only the typed subset. A further reported finding was that TCR beta sequences accurately predicted the HLA-A and HLA-B alleles for most subjects in the first cohort. In vitro tests confirmed that three of the cytomegalovirus-associated TCR beta chains recognize cytomegalovirus antigens. A later analysis found that HLA-associated TCR beta chains were more clonally expanded and had lower generation probabilities than equally common non-associated chains. Sequencing depth was assumed to be roughly uniform across donors in the presence/absence analyses, though that assumption may not hold. The study gave a list of over 150 TCR beta chains associated with cytomegalovirus. In this cohort, only TCR beta chains were sequenced, and detectable features were limited by the absence of alpha or paired-chain data. The sequencing pipeline was judged likely to have produced a cluster of highly shared sequence variants as a technical artifact. Some IMGT-functional V segments, including TRBV6-2 and TRBV6-3, could not be distinguished by the 87-base-pair reads and were therefore excluded. The classifier was reported to diagnose cytomegalovirus status with high specificity and sensitivity in both the original cohort and the validation cohort. The authors suggested that the approach could potentially be generalized to other disease states and immunological phenotypes. Correlated functional status among segregating V segments might be attributable to linkage disequilibrium, but an unknown experimental factor could not be ruled out. In a later analysis, some 18,000 TCR beta sequences were associated with specific HLA alleles at a false discovery rate of 0.05. In a later genetic analysis, fewer N-insertions in productive TCRs were reported among donors in an Asian-associated ancestry cluster than the approximately 670-donor mean. The earlier analysis of some 540 of the donors excluded approximately 17 rarely observed V segments, including chromosome 9 orphons, because counts were too low. Broadly in line with IMGT annotations, most TCR beta V segments showed up in productive rearrangements about 87% or about 30% of the time in an earlier analysis of a few hundred of the donors. Across donors, most TCR sequences were observed very rarely, whereas some public TCRs were present in many individuals. According to a later analysis, TCR association rates differed among HLA loci, with DRB1 alleles showing the most associated TCRs and HLA-C alleles showing the fewest. In a later genetic analysis, a missense DCLRE1C variant was associated with V-gene and J-gene trimming of TCR beta chains, and the association was replicated in an independent cohort. In a later analysis, most CMV-associated TCR beta chains were found to appear HLA-restricted, with HLA associations seemingly driven largely by CMV exposure. According to a later analysis, parvovirus B19, influenza, CMV and Epstein-Barr virus appeared linked to several top co-occurrence clusters. CMV serostatus was the only immune exposure information available for the cohort.

Source material: PBMCs. The chain is encoded by TRBV2 joined to TRBJ2-5; TRBD2 fits 7 bases in the junction. The clonotype comes from a woman aged 55-70 years in good health and CMV-seropositive. The nucleotide sequence reads as follows: TGTGCCGGAGGGGTAGCGGGTCGTCAAGAGACCCAGTACTTC. Its amino acids are CAGGVAGRQETQYF.